A selection of T cell receptor beta chains follows, all from one sample in a study of cytomegalovirus exposure and HLA in healthy donors. Method: immunoSEQ multiplex PCR; TCRdb's copy keeps in-frame clones and lacks some. Of 150,000 to 200,000 clones listed, over 75% were seen once; the top ten hold 4.3%. Material for sequencing was PBMCs. Receptors were obtained from a man aged 35 to 55 in good health and CMV-seronegative. Each CDR3 is given with its conserved first and last residue. Each record gives: clone size, D gene, J gene, V gene, CDR3 protein, CDR3 DNA. D genes are given only for firm matches. Expanded clones are given a class, and other clones once, few, many or no size at all.

abundance: -; d_gene: TRBD1; j_gene: TRBJ1-5; v_gene: TRBV19; CDR3aa: CASSMGQGRGNQPQHF; CDR3nt: TGTGCCAGTAGTATGGGACAGGGACGTGGTAATCAGCCCCAGCATTTT
abundance: -; d_gene: -; j_gene: TRBJ2-7; v_gene: TRBV10-3; CDR3aa: CAITDALGQPTWEQYF; CDR3nt: TGTGCCATCACCGATGCTCTAGGCCAGCCCACATGGGAGCAGTACTTC
abundance: -; d_gene: -; j_gene: TRBJ1-5; v_gene: TRBV19; CDR3aa: CASSSPRGGGRNQPQHF; CDR3nt: TGTGCCAGTAGTAGCCCCAGGGGTGGGGGAAGGAATCAGCCCCAGCATTTT
abundance: -; d_gene: -; j_gene: TRBJ1-4; v_gene: TRBV5-1; CDR3aa: CASSFGLGGGRTSEKLFF; CDR3nt: TGCGCCAGCAGCTTTGGTCTGGGGGGTGGACGCACAAGTGAAAAACTGTTTTTT
abundance: -; d_gene: TRBD2; j_gene: TRBJ2-5; v_gene: TRBV7-8; CDR3aa: CASSTGSGDAETQYF; CDR3nt: TGTGCCAGCAGCACCGGAAGCGGGGATGCGGAGACCCAGTACTTC
abundance: -; d_gene: -; j_gene: TRBJ1-1; v_gene: TRBV7-2; CDR3aa: CASSSQGSAEAFF; CDR3nt: TGTGCCAGCAGCTCACAGGGAAGCGCTGAAGCTTTCTTT
abundance: once; d_gene: TRBD2; j_gene: TRBJ2-1; v_gene: TRBV5-1; CDR3aa: CASSSPGLADNNEQFF; CDR3nt: TGCGCCAGCAGCTCCCCGGGACTAGCGGACAACAATGAGCAGTTCTTC
abundance: -; d_gene: -; j_gene: TRBJ2-3; v_gene: TRBV6-9; CDR3aa: CAREDTDTQYF; CDR3nt: TGTGCCAGGGAGGACACAGATACGCAGTATTTT
abundance: -; d_gene: TRBD2; j_gene: TRBJ2-5; v_gene: TRBV4-1; CDR3aa: CASSQVVAGVVQETQYF; CDR3nt: TGCGCCAGCAGCCAAGTCGTAGCGGGGGTTGTTCAAGAGACCCAGTACTTC
abundance: -; d_gene: TRBD2; j_gene: TRBJ2-3; v_gene: TRBV7-6; CDR3aa: CASSPTSDGDTQYF; CDR3nt: TGTGCCAGCAGCCCGACTAGCGACGGAGATACGCAGTATTTT
abundance: -; d_gene: TRBD1; j_gene: TRBJ2-7; v_gene: TRBV7-2; CDR3aa: CASSFRTGESGEQYF; CDR3nt: TGTGCCAGCAGCTTTAGGACAGGGGAGTCTGGAGAGCAGTACTTC
abundance: -; d_gene: -; j_gene: TRBJ2-7; v_gene: TRBV7-3; CDR3aa: CASSLRLGPGYEQYF; CDR3nt: TGTGCCAGCAGCTTAAGACTGGGTCCCGGCTACGAGCAGTACTTC
abundance: -; d_gene: TRBD1; j_gene: TRBJ1-4; v_gene: TRBV5-1; CDR3aa: CASSPRTGPLEKLFF; CDR3nt: TGCGCCAGCAGCCCCCGGACAGGGCCCCTTGAAAAACTGTTTTTT
abundance: -; d_gene: TRBD1; j_gene: TRBJ1-2; v_gene: TRBV30; CDR3aa: CAWSVGTGGGYGYTF; CDR3nt: TGTGCCTGGAGTGTAGGGACAGGGGGCGGCTATGGCTACACCTTC
abundance: -; d_gene: TRBD1; j_gene: TRBJ2-1; v_gene: TRBV4-2; CDR3aa: CASSPTGDPNEQFF; CDR3nt: TGTGCCAGCAGCCCGACAGGGGACCCTAATGAGCAGTTCTTC
abundance: -; d_gene: TRBD2; j_gene: TRBJ2-3; v_gene: TRBV10-3; CDR3aa: CAITRSGEGHTQYF; CDR3nt: TGTGCCATCACCCGTAGCGGGGAGGGTCATACGCAGTATTTT
abundance: once; d_gene: -; j_gene: TRBJ1-5; v_gene: TRBV6-5; CDR3aa: CASRVENQPQHF; CDR3nt: TGTGCCAGCAGGGTAGAGAATCAGCCCCAGCATTTT
abundance: few; d_gene: TRBD1; j_gene: TRBJ1-1; v_gene: TRBV5-4; CDR3aa: CASKGQENTEAFF; CDR3nt: TGTGCCAGCAAAGGACAGGAGAACACTGAAGCTTTCTTT
abundance: -; d_gene: -; j_gene: TRBJ1-3; v_gene: TRBV5-8; CDR3aa: CASSLVRGNTIYF; CDR3nt: TGTGCCAGCAGCTTGGTCCGGGGAAACACCATATATTTT
abundance: -; d_gene: -; j_gene: TRBJ1-1; v_gene: TRBV6-6; CDR3aa: CASSFTQGRGTEAFF; CDR3nt: TGTGCCAGCAGTTTTACTCAGGGGAGAGGGACTGAAGCTTTCTTT
abundance: few; d_gene: TRBD1; j_gene: TRBJ2-1; v_gene: TRBV5-4; CDR3aa: CASSYGQGAYNEQFF; CDR3nt: TGTGCCAGCAGCTATGGACAGGGGGCCTACAATGAGCAGTTCTTC
abundance: -; d_gene: TRBD1; j_gene: TRBJ2-7; v_gene: TRBV19; CDR3aa: CASSITGGTYEQYF; CDR3nt: TGTGCCAGTAGTATAACAGGGGGGACCTACGAGCAGTACTTC
abundance: once; d_gene: TRBD2; j_gene: TRBJ2-5; v_gene: TRBV4-2; CDR3aa: CASSQGWGGGGLGSEETQYF; CDR3nt: TGTGCCAGCAGCCAAGGTTGGGGCGGGGGGGGGCTCGGGTCCGAAGAGACCCAGTACTTC
abundance: once; d_gene: TRBD1; j_gene: TRBJ1-1; v_gene: TRBV11-3; CDR3aa: CASSLAEGQRVLAEAFF; CDR3nt: TGTGCCAGCAGCTTAGCGGAGGGACAGAGGGTTTTGGCTGAAGCTTTCTTT
abundance: -; d_gene: TRBD2; j_gene: TRBJ2-7; v_gene: TRBV4-2; CDR3aa: CASSQVLGRGQYF; CDR3nt: TGTGCCAGCAGCCAAGTCCTAGGGAGGGGGCAGTACTTC
abundance: -; d_gene: TRBD1; j_gene: TRBJ1-2; v_gene: TRBV2; CDR3aa: CASSEGQGVFYGYTF; CDR3nt: TGTGCCAGCAGTGAGGGACAGGGGGTTTTCTATGGCTACACCTTC
abundance: once; d_gene: TRBD1; j_gene: TRBJ1-1; v_gene: TRBV6-5; CDR3aa: CASRPGQDICEAFF; CDR3nt: TGTGCCAGCAGGCCGGGACAGGACATTTGTGAAGCTTTCTTT
abundance: -; d_gene: -; j_gene: TRBJ2-2; v_gene: TRBV18; CDR3aa: CASSLGQTGELFF; CDR3nt: TGTGCCAGCTCACTTGGACAGACCGGGGAGCTGTTTTTT
abundance: -; d_gene: -; j_gene: TRBJ2-7; v_gene: TRBV19; CDR3aa: CASRQGAYEQYF; CDR3nt: TGTGCCAGTAGACAGGGCGCCTACGAGCAGTACTTC
abundance: -; d_gene: TRBD1; j_gene: TRBJ2-5; v_gene: TRBV7-3; CDR3aa: CASSSRQGVGETQYF; CDR3nt: TGTGCCAGCAGCTCGAGACAGGGGGTCGGAGAGACCCAGTACTTC
abundance: -; d_gene: TRBD1; j_gene: TRBJ2-3; v_gene: TRBV12-5; CDR3aa: CASGFGTADTQYF; CDR3nt: TGTGCTAGTGGTTTTGGGACAGCAGATACGCAGTATTTT
abundance: -; d_gene: TRBD1; j_gene: TRBJ2-2; v_gene: TRBV2; CDR3aa: CARQGANTGELFF; CDR3nt: TGTGCCAGACAGGGGGCAAACACCGGGGAGCTGTTTTTT
abundance: once; d_gene: -; j_gene: TRBJ2-3; v_gene: TRBV11-2; CDR3aa: CASSLGLWDTQYF; CDR3nt: TGTGCCAGCAGCTTAGGGCTCTGGGATACGCAGTATTTT
abundance: -; d_gene: -; j_gene: TRBJ2-7; v_gene: TRBV11-2; CDR3aa: CASSTKVAEQYF; CDR3nt: TGTGCCAGCAGTACTAAGGTTGCCGAGCAGTACTTC
abundance: -; d_gene: -; j_gene: TRBJ2-7; v_gene: TRBV18; CDR3aa: CASSPGQGLYEQYF; CDR3nt: TGTGCCAGCTCACCGGGACAAGGACTCTACGAGCAGTACTTC
abundance: few; d_gene: TRBD1; j_gene: TRBJ1-4; v_gene: TRBV5-1; CDR3aa: CASSFVPGGQEKLFF; CDR3nt: TGCGCCAGCAGCTTCGTGCCAGGGGGCCAGGAAAAACTGTTTTTT
abundance: few; d_gene: TRBD1; j_gene: TRBJ1-1; v_gene: TRBV2; CDR3aa: CASSNTGGFRVGAFF; CDR3nt: TGTGCCAGCAGTAACACAGGGGGCTTTAGAGTTGGAGCTTTCTTT
abundance: -; d_gene: -; j_gene: TRBJ1-3; v_gene: TRBV30; CDR3aa: CAWSLLVGNTIYF; CDR3nt: TGTGCCTGGAGCCTCCTAGTTGGAAACACCATATATTTT
abundance: -; d_gene: TRBD1; j_gene: TRBJ2-2; v_gene: TRBV27; CDR3aa: CASSFFSSRGQGVDGELFF; CDR3nt: TGTGCCAGCAGTTTTTTTTCGTCGAGGGGACAGGGGGTCGACGGGGAGCTGTTTTTT
abundance: -; d_gene: -; j_gene: TRBJ1-4; v_gene: TRBV11-3; CDR3aa: CASSPEPGEVAPFFPHHF; CDR3nt: TGTGCCAGCAGCCCCGAACCCGGGGAGGTGGCCCCATTTTTCCCTCACCATTTT
abundance: -; d_gene: TRBD1; j_gene: TRBJ2-3; v_gene: TRBV30; CDR3aa: CAWSMTGLTDTQYF; CDR3nt: TGTGCCTGGAGTATGACAGGGCTAACAGATACGCAGTATTTT
abundance: -; d_gene: -; j_gene: TRBJ2-7; v_gene: TRBV28; CDR3aa: CASSGWGATYEQYF; CDR3nt: TGTGCCAGCAGTGGGTGGGGAGCCACCTACGAGCAGTACTTC
abundance: -; d_gene: TRBD1; j_gene: TRBJ2-2; v_gene: TRBV19; CDR3aa: CAGGQGADSGELFF; CDR3nt: TGTGCCGGGGGACAGGGGGCAGATAGCGGGGAGCTGTTTTTT
abundance: -; d_gene: TRBD2; j_gene: TRBJ2-7; v_gene: TRBV7-2; CDR3aa: CASSYRLAGLSFPYEQYF; CDR3nt: TGTGCCAGCAGCTACCGACTAGCGGGGCTCTCCTTCCCCTACGAGCAGTACTTC
abundance: -; d_gene: TRBD2; j_gene: TRBJ2-3; v_gene: TRBV25-1; CDR3aa: CASSGTSGGTDTQYF; CDR3nt: TGTGCCAGCAGTGGGACTAGCGGTGGCACAGATACGCAGTATTTT